A single sample gave rise to the 11 T cell receptor beta chains below, sequenced in a study of T cells in Graves' hyperthyroidism and ophthalmopathy. There were TCR beta CDR3 regions amplified from RNA transcripts. TCR CDR3 underwent first-round RT-PCR with the HTBI primer set. TCRdb fed the multiplex PCR reads into MiXCR, producing one record per CDR3 protein. This sample has some 250,000 distinct CDR3 sequences, with roughly 15% found just once. The sample taken for sequencing was blood. The receptors stem from a woman in her thirties or forties with Graves' hyperthyroidism that later progressed to Graves' ophthalmopathy.

This clonotype was found a few times. The gene calls are TRBV6-1 and TRBJ2-3; 12 nucleotides align to TRBD2. Trimming removed 5 bases from V and 6 bases from J; junction bases left unmatched: 6. This CDR3 spans 15 amino acids. CDR1 MNHNS and CDR2 SASEGT come from the germline V gene. The CDR3 DNA follows: TGTGCCAGCAGTCTAGCGGGAGGGGCAAGGGATACGCAGTATTTT. This sequence encodes CASSLAGGARDTQYF.

V and J are TRBV19 and TRBJ1-1; D not certain. V was shortened by 7 bases and J by 1 base, with 16 bases between the two germline ends. The germline V gene has CDR1 LNHDA and CDR2 SQIVND (reference sequence). This CDR3 has 15 amino acids. CDR3 bases: TGTGCCAGTACCCGGCCGAGACATCGGAACACTGAAGCTTTCTTT. It translates to CASTRPRHRNTEAFF.

This clonotype was detected only a few times. The chain uses TRBV7-2 and TRBJ2-1; tentatively, D is TRBD2 (7 bases). The CDR3 covers 18 residues. V was pared by 3 bases and J by 3 bases, with 21 bases between. Germline CDR1 reads SGHTA; CDR2 reads FQGNSA. CDR3 sequence: CASSFRLWGGLSYNEQFF. The CDR3 coding sequence is TGTGCCAGCAGCTTCCGTCTTTGGGGGGGCTTAAGCTACAATGAGCAGTTCTTC.

This clonotype was observed at least ten times. The rearrangement links TRBV28 to TRBJ2-1; TRBD2 matches at 12 bases. The V segment lost 5 bases and the J segment 12 bases; nucleotides outside the gene matches: 14. The CDR3 has 16 amino acids. Germline V gene lookup returns CDR1 MDHEN and CDR2 SYDVKM. The CDR3 protein is CASSQGRPRLAGAQFF. The CDR3 nucleotides read TGTGCCAGCAGTCAGGGACGACCTAGACTAGCGGGAGCGCAGTTCTTC.

This clonotype was observed a few times. The rearrangement joins TRBV29-1 to TRBJ2-1; D possibly corresponds to TRBD1 (7 bases). From germline, CDR1 is SQVTM and CDR2 ANQGSEA. This CDR3 has 18 residues. Trimming took off 7 bases at V and 3 bases at J, with 28 bases between the two ends. CDR3 sequence: CSAKGGGTPQTVYNEQFF. DNA for the CDR3: TGCAGCGCCAAAGGGGGCGGGACGCCCCAGACCGTCTACAATGAGCAGTTCTTC.

Many counts were recorded for this clonotype. This sequence joins TRBV20-1 and TRBJ2-1; D perhaps matches TRBD2 (6 bases). This CDR3 has 18 residues. Deletions cut 3 bases from V and 7 bases from J, with 28 bases between. CDR1 and CDR2 (germline): DFQATT, SNEGSKA (reference sequence). The CDR3 loop is CSASSVVAGRPGWNEQFF. The CDR3 bases are TGCAGTGCTAGTTCTGTGGTGGCGGGACGGCCCGGGTGGAATGAGCAGTTCTTC.

This clonotype was detected many times. The CDR3 nucleotides read TGTGCCAGCAGACGGACAGGCGCTAGCACAGATACGCAGTATTTT. Its translation: CASRRTGASTDTQYF. V is TRBV6-1 and J is TRBJ2-3; 7 bases fit TRBD1. This CDR3 contains 15 residues. In germline, CDR1 is MNHNS, CDR2 SASEGT. The V gene end was trimmed by 6 bases and the J gene end by 0 bases; junction bases not matched to a gene: 6.

This clonotype occurred many times. V gene TRBV6-1 combines with J gene TRBJ2-7, with TRBD1 identical over 8 bases. Germline V gene sequence: CDR1 MNHNS, CDR2 SASEGT. The CDR3 runs 14 residues. The V gene end was trimmed by 6 bases and the J gene end by 1 base; junction bases not matched to a gene: 5. CDR3 amino acids: CASRTTGGSYEQYF. CDR3 nucleotide sequence: TGTGCCAGCAGGACCACAGGGGGTTCCTACGAGCAGTACTTC.

There are many counts of this clonotype. This rearrangement joins TRBV11-1 to TRBJ2-6; D uncertain. Trimming removed 2 bases at V and 0 bases at J, with 5 bases between. Germline assignment: CDR1 SGHAT and CDR2 FQDESV (reference sequence). The CDR3 covers 15 residues. CDR3 nucleotide sequence: TGTGCCAGCAGCTTAAGTAGCTCTGGGGCCAACGTCCTGACTTTC. As protein: CASSLSSSGANVLTF.

V is TRBV6-1 and J is TRBJ1-5; D is undetermined. This CDR3 has 14 amino acids. V was shortened by 7 bases and J by 5 bases, with 15 bases between the two germline ends. Germline V gene data show CDR1 as MNHNS and CDR2 as SASEGT. CDR3 in amino acids: CASKPGGPDQPQHF. The CDR3 DNA is TGTGCCAGCAAACCCGGCGGCCCGGATCAGCCCCAGCATTTT.

This clonotype came up many times. The gene calls are TRBV7-9 and TRBJ1-4, with 10 positions matching TRBD1. The CDR3 totals 17 residues. Germline V CDR1 and CDR2: SEHNR, FQNEAQ (reference sequence). The trim removed 5 bases at V and 0 bases at J, leaving 6 bases unmatched. The CDR3 nucleotides are TGTGCCAGCAGCGGGAGAGACAGGGGGCCAACTAATGAAAAACTGTTTTTT. Translated: CASSGRDRGPTNEKLFF.